The 5 T cell receptor beta chains below come from one sample, sequenced in a study of T cells after yellow fever vaccination. TCRdb re-called the 5' RACE reads through MiXCR, storing one row per CDR3 protein. Here the sample spans under 250,000 distinct CDR3 sequences, 6.9% being singletons. This sample comprised CD4+ T cells sorted from PBMCs, obtained 15 days after the yellow fever booster vaccination. All receptors derive from a man aged 25-45 years who received the YFV17D yellow fever vaccine.

This clonotype came up many times. This chain links TRBV6-5 with TRBJ2-7; D uncertain. Germline V lookup: CDR1 MNHEY, CDR2 SVGAGI. This CDR3 spans 14 amino acids. V lost 0 bases, J lost 0 bases, and 6 bases lay in between. The CDR3 region has the DNA TGTGCCAGCAGTTACTCACTCAGCTCCTACGAGCAGTACTTC. Residues: CASSYSLSSYEQYF.

The chain combines TRBV5-4 with TRBJ2-2, with D unclear. Deletions cut 3 bases from V and 2 bases from J, with 11 bases between. The CDR3 has 15 residues. Germline values: CDR1 SGHNT, CDR2 YYREEE (reference sequence). The CDR3: CASSSKALNTGELFF. The DNA of the CDR3 is TGTGCCAGCAGCTCCAAAGCCCTCAACACCGGGGAGCTGTTTTTT.

This chain links TRBV3-1 with TRBJ2-7; TRBD2 matches at 13 bases. The ends lost 4 bases at V and 5 bases at J; junction bases unmatched: 2. CDR1 LGHDT and CDR2 YNNKEL come from the germline V gene (reference sequence). The CDR3 spans 14 residues. The CDR3 loop reads CASSRTSGSNEQYF. CDR3 nucleotides: TGTGCCAGCAGCCGGACTAGCGGGAGTAACGAGCAGTACTTC.

The chain employs TRBV5-1 and TRBJ2-2, with D hard to call. There are 15 residues in the CDR3. V lost 0 bases and J 3 bases, leaving 9 bases between the germline ends. Germline loops: CDR1 SGHRS, CDR2 YFSETQ. The CDR3 DNA sequence: TGCGCCAGCAGCTTGGACAGTCCTGACACCGGGGAGCTGTTTTTT. Amino acids: CASSLDSPDTGELFF.

The chain carries TRBV3-1 and TRBJ2-7; D unresolved. Germline V gene sequence: CDR1 LGHDT, CDR2 YNNKEL (reference sequence). The CDR3 loop spans 16 amino acids. Trimming pared 1 base from V and 3 bases from J, leaving 16 bases between. The CDR3 protein is CASSQGEWQNLYEQYF. For the CDR3, the DNA is TGTGCCAGCAGCCAAGGCGAATGGCAGAACCTCTACGAGCAGTACTTC.